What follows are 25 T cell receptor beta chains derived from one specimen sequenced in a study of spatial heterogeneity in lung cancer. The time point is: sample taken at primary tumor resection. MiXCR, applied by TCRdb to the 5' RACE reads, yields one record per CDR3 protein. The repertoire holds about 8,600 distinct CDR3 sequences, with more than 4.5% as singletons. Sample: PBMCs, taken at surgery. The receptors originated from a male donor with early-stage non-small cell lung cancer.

DNA of the CDR3: TGTGCCAGCTCACCACTAAGCGGGGAGAGCACAGATACGCAGTATTTT. This gives the protein CASSPLSGESTDTQYF. The rearrangement uses TRBV18 and TRBJ2-3; 7 nucleotides agree with TRBD2. This CDR3 has 16 amino acids. From germline, CDR1 is KGHSH and CDR2 LQKENI. Unmatched junction bases numbered 4, after V lost 1 base and J lost 0 bases.

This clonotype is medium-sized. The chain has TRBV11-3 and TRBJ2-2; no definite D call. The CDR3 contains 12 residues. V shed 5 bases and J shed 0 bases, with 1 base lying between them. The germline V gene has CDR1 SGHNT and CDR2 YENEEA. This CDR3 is CASSPNTGELFF. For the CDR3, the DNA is TGTGCCAGCAGCCCGAACACCGGGGAGCTGTTTTTT. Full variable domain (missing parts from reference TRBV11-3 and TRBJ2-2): EAGVVQSPRYKIIEKKQPVAFWCNPISGHNTLYWYLQNLGQGPELLIRYENEEAVDDSQLPKDRFSAERLKGVDSTLKIQPAELGDSAVYLCASSPNTGELFFGEGSRLTVL.

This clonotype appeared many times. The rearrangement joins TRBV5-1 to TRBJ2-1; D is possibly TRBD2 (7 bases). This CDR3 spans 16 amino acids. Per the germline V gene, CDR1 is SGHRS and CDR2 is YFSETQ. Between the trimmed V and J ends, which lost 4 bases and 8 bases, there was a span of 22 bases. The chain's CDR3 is CASSPRGGGLGDEQFF. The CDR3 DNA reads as TGCGCCAGCAGCCCCCGTGGGGGGGGGCTCGGGGATGAGCAGTTCTTC.

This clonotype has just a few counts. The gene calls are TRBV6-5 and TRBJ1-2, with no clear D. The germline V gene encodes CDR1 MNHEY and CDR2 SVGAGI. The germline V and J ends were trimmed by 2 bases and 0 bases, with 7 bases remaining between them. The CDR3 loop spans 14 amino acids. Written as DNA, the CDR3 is TGTGCCAGCAGTTACGGTCAGGCTAACTATGGCTACACCTTC. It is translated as CASSYGQANYGYTF.

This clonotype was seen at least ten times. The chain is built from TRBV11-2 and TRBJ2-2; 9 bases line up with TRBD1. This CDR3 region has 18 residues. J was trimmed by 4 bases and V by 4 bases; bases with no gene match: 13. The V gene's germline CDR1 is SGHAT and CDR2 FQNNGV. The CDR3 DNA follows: TGTGCCAGCAGCTACAGCTCCGGGACAGGGTACATCACCGGGGAGCTGTTTTTT. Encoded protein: CASSYSSGTGYITGELFF.

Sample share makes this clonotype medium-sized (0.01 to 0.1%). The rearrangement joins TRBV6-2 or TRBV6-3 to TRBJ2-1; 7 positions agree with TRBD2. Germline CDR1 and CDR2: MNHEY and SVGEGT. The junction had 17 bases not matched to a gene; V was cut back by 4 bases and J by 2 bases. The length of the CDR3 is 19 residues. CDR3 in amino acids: CASSFVRPASGPPYNEQFF. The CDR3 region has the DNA TGTGCCAGCAGTTTTGTACGCCCCGCTAGCGGACCGCCCTACAATGAGCAGTTCTTC.

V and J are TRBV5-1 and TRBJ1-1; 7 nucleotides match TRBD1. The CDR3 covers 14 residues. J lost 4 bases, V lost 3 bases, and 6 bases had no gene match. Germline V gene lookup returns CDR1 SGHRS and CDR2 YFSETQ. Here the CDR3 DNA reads TGCGCCAGCAGCTCCTCAGGGGGGAGCACTGAAGCTTTCTTT. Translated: CASSSSGGSTEAFF.

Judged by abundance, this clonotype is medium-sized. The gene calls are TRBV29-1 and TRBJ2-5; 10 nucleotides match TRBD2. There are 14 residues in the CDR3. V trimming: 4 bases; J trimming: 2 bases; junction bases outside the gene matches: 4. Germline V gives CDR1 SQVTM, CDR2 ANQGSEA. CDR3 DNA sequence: TGCAGCGTTGGATTAGCGGGGGGACAAGAGACCCAGTACTTC. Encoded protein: CSVGLAGGQETQYF.

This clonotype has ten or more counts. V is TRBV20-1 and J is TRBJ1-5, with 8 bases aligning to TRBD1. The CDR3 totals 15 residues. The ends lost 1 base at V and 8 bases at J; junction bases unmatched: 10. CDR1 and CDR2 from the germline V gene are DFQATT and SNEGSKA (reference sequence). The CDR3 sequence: CSARGGGRGPEPQHF. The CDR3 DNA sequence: TGCAGTGCTAGAGGAGGGGGCAGGGGGCCTGAGCCCCAGCATTTT.

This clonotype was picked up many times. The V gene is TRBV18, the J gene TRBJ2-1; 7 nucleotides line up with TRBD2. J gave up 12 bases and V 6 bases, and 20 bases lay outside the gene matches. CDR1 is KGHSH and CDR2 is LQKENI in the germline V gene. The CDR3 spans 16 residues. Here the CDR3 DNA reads TGTGCCAGCTCTCGGGGAGAGCGGGGCGGGACCTCCTCGCAGTTCTTC. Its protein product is CASSRGERGGTSSQFF.

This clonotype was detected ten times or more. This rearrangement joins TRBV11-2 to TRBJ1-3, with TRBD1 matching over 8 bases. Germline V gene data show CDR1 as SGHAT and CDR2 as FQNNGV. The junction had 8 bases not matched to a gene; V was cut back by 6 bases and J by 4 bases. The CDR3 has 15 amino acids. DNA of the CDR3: TGTGCCAGCAGGCAGGGGGCAGGAGGAGGAAACACCATATATTTT. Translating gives CASRQGAGGGNTIYF. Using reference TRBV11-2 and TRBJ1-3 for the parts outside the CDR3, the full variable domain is EAGVAQSPRYKIIEKRQSVAFWCNPISGHATLYWYQQILGQGPKLLIQFQNNGVVDDSQLPKDRFSAERLKGVDSTLKIQPAKLEDSAVYLCASRQGAGGGNTIYFGEGSWLTVV.

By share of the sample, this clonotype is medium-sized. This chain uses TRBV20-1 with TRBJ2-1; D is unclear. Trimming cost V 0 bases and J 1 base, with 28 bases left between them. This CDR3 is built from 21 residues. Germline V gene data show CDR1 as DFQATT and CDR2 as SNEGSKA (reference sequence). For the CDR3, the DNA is TGCAGTGCTAGAGACACCCGCTGGACCGAAGCCCTTAGTAGTTCCTACAATGAGCAGTTCTTC. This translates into CSARDTRWTEALSSSYNEQFF.

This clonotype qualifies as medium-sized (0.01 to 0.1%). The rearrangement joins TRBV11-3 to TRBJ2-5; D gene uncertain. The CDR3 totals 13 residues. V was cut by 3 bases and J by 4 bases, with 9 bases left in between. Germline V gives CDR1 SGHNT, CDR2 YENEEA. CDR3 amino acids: CASSLLDGETQYF. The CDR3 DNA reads TGTGCCAGCAGCTTGCTGGATGGAGAGACCCAGTACTTC. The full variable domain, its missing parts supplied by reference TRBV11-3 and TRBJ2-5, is EAGVVQSPRYKIIEKKQPVAFWCNPISGHNTLYWYLQNLGQGPELLIRYENEEAVDDSQLPKDRFSAERLKGVDSTLKIQPAELGDSAVYLCASSLLDGETQYFGPGTRLLVL.

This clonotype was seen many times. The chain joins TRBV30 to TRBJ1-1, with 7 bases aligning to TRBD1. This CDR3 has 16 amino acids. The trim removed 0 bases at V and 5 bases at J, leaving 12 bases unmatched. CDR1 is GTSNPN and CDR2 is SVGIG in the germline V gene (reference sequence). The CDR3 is CAWSVQGTPRTTEAFF. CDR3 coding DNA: TGTGCCTGGAGTGTACAGGGGACCCCGAGGACAACTGAAGCTTTCTTT.

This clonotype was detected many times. CDR3 amino acids: CASRSGFLETQYF. The CDR3, as DNA: TGTGCCAGCAGGTCGGGTTTCTTAGAGACCCAGTACTTC. The chain joins TRBV12-3 or TRBV12-4 to TRBJ2-5; D is unresolved. Deletions cut 6 bases from V and 4 bases from J, with 12 bases between. The CDR3 contains 13 residues.

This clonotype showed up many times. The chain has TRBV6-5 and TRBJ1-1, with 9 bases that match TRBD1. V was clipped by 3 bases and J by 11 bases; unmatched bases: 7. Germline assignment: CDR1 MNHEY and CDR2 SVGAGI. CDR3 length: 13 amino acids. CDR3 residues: CASSYIRTGVAFF. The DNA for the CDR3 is TGTGCCAGCAGTTATATAAGGACAGGGGTTGCTTTCTTT.

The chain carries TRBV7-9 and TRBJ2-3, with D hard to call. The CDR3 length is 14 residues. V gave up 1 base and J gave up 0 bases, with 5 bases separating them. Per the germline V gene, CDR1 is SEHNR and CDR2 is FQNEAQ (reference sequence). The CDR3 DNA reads TGTGCCAGCAGCTTAGACGGGAGCACAGATACGCAGTATTTT. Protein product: CASSLDGSTDTQYF.

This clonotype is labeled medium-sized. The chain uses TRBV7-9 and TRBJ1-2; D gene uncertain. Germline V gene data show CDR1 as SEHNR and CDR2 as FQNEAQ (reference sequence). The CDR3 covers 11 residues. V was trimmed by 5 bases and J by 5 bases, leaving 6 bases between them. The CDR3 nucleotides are TGTGCCAGCAGCCTCTCATATGGCTACACCTTC. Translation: CASSLSYGYTF.

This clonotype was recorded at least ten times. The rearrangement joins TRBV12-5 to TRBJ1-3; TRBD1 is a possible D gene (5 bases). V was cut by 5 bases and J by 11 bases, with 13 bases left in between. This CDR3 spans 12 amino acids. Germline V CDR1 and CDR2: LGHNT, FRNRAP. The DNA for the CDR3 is TGTGCTAGTGGTCTCAAGACAGAGTCCATATATTTT. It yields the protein CASGLKTESIYF.

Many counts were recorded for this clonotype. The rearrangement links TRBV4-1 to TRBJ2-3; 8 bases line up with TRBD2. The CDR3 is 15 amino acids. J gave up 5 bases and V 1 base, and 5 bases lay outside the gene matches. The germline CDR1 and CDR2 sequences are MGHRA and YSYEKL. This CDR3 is CASSQAGTRKDTQYF. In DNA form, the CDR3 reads TGCGCCAGCAGCCAAGCCGGGACTAGGAAAGATACGCAGTATTTT.

CDR3 nucleotides: TGCGCCAGCAGCTTGACAGGGAAGGGCACCGGGGAGCTGTTTTTT. Translating gives CASSLTGKGTGELFF. The V and J genes are TRBV5-1 and TRBJ2-2, with a weak D call TRBD1 (6 bases). CDR1 is SGHRS and CDR2 is YFSETQ in the germline V gene. This CDR3 is 15 amino acids long. V was cut by 1 base and J by 4 bases, with 11 bases left in between.

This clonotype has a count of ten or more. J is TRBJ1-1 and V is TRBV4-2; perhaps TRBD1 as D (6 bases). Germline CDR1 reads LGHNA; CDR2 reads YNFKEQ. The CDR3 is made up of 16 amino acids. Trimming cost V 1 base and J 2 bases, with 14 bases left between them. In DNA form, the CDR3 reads TGTGCCAGCAGCCAAGCCTTCGACAGGCCTAACACTGAAGCTTTCTTT. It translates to CASSQAFDRPNTEAFF.

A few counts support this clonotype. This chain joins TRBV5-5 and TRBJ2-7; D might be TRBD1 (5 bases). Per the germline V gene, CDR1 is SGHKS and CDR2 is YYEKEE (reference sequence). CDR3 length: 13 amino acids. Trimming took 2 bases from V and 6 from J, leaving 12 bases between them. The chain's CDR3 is CASSFQGVIEQYV. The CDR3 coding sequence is TGTGCCAGCAGCTTTCAAGGGGTCATCGAGCAGTACGTC.

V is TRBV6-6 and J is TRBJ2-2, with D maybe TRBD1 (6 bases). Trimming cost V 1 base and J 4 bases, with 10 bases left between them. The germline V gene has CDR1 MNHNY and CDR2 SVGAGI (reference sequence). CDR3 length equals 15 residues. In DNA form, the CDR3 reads TGTGCCAGCAGTTACTATGGACAGTTCACCGGGGAGCTGTTTTTT. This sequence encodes CASSYYGQFTGELFF.

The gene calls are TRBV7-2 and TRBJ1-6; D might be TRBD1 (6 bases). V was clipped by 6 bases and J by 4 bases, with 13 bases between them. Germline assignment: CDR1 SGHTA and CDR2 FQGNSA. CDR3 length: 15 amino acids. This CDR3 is CASRPGARYNSPLHF. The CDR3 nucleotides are TGTGCCAGCAGACCAGGGGCTAGATATAATTCACCCCTCCACTTT. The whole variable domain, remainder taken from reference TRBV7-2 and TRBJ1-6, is GAGVSQSPSNKVTEKGKDVELRCDPISGHTALYWYRQSLGQGLEFLIYFQGNSAPDKSGLPSDRFSAERTGGSVSTLTIQRTQQEDSAVYLCASRPGARYNSPLHFGNGTRLTVT.